This is a list of T cell receptor beta chains from one sample in a study of CD8 T cells in Susac syndrome. TCRdb used MiXCR to reprocess the immunoSEQ multiplex PCR reads, holding one entry per CDR3 protein. The table lists 200,000 to 250,000 distinct CDR3 sequences, around 96% of them singletons, with 0.085% to 0.095% in the top ten. Sequencing was done on a sample of CD4+ T cells from PBMCs. The origin of the receptors is a human donor with multiple sclerosis. Both conserved end residues are part of each CDR3. The D gene is left open where the match is weak.

-	TRBV19	TRBJ2-7	CASSITGRDEQYF	TGTGCCAGTAGTATCACAGGGCGGGACGAGCAGTACTTC
-	TRBV5-1	TRBJ2-7	CASRTGASYEQYF	TGCGCCAGCAGGACAGGAGCGTCCTACGAGCAGTACTTC
TRBD2	TRBV2	TRBJ2-5	CASSAASGSRETQYF	TGTGCCAGCAGTGCGGCTAGCGGGAGTAGAGAGACCCAGTACTTC
TRBD2	TRBV20-1	TRBJ2-2	CSARGLPGLAGGGTGELFF	TGCAGTGCTAGGGGCTTACCGGGACTAGCGGGAGGAGGTACCGGGGAGCTGTTTTTT
-	TRBV20-1	TRBJ2-1	CSAARFDEQFF	TGCAGTGCGGCTAGGTTCGATGAGCAGTTCTTC
-	TRBV12-3/TRBV12-4	TRBJ1-2	CASSKQNRREGGYTF	TGTGCCAGCAGCAAACAAAATCGACGAGAGGGGGGCTACACCTTC
TRBD2	TRBV12-3/TRBV12-4	TRBJ2-1	CASSSGLASDNEQFF	TGTGCCAGCAGCTCGGGACTAGCGTCGGACAATGAGCAGTTCTTC
-	TRBV14	TRBJ1-5	CASSHAGNQPQHF	TGTGCCAGCAGCCATGCGGGGAATCAGCCCCAGCATTTT
TRBD1	TRBV7-9	TRBJ2-3	CASSLLTGGTDTQYF	TGTGCCAGCAGCCTACTGACAGGGGGCACAGATACGCAGTATTTT
-	TRBV7-9	TRBJ2-3	CASSLRQPSTDTQYF	TGTGCCAGCAGCTTGAGGCAGCCTAGCACAGATACGCAGTATTTT
TRBD1	TRBV29-1	TRBJ1-5	CSVLLQGAKDNQPQHF	TGCAGCGTTTTACTCCAGGGGGCGAAGGACAATCAGCCCCAGCATTTT